The 2 T cell receptor beta chains in this list originate from one sample, sequenced in a study of blood T cell repertoires in COVID-19. Profiling relied on immunoSEQ multiplex PCR, and the TCRdb table lists in-frame clones only, not all of them. Seen here are some 280,000 clones, roughly 88% observed once, and the top ten hold 2.5% to 3%. The sample comprised peripheral blood. These receptors all stem from a woman in her twenties or thirties with active or convalescent COVID-19.

V is TRBV7-2 and J is TRBJ1-2; 12 bases line up with TRBD1. V trimming: 5 bases; J trimming: 8 bases; junction bases outside the gene matches: 12. The CDR3 sequence is 16 residues long. Germline lookup yields CDR1 SGHTA and CDR2 FQGNSA. The CDR3 coding sequence is TGTGCCAGCAGCCCAGTAGGGACAGGGGGCGTAGTGGGCTACACCTTC. Protein product: CASSPVGTGGVVGYTF.

The chain carries TRBV7-9 and TRBJ1-2; 9 bases map to TRBD1. Germline lookup yields CDR1 SEHNR and CDR2 FQNEAQ (reference sequence). The ends lost 6 bases at V and 4 bases at J; junction bases unmatched: 9. The CDR3 sequence is 15 residues long. CDR3: CASSWDREGLYGYTF. Here the CDR3 DNA reads TGTGCCAGCAGTTGGGACAGGGAGGGCCTCTATGGCTACACCTTC.